One TCR beta chain is described in this entry. V shed 4 bases and J 7 bases; nucleotides not matched to a gene: 2. CDR3 length: 12 amino acids. TCRdb re-called the RT-PCR reads with MiXCR, one entry per CDR3 protein. The sample shows about 700,000 distinct CDR3 sequences, 12% to 15% of them seen only once. This TCR derives from a female donor in good health, serving as a healthy control. The chain recombines TRBV12-3 or TRBV12-4 with TRBJ1-2, with 8 nucleotides matching TRBD1. The sample comprised memory CD4+ T cells from blood. CDR3 DNA: TGTGCCAGCAGTTACGACAGGGGTGGCTACACCTTC. Its translation: CASSYDRGGYTF.